This T cell receptor (beta chain) originates from a study of shared clonotypes between healthy human individuals (dated by TCRdb to 2018 to 2020). Some background on the complete study: The cohort included three men and two women between 18 and 49 years of age. For each donor, three plates each were used for CD4 naive and CD4 memory, two plates were used for CD8 naive, and one plate was used for CD8 memory. To estimate repertoire size and how much clonotypes are shared between individuals, the study performed deep sequencing of blood TCR repertoires from a handful of healthy adults. Different laboratories and diverse techniques were used to prepare libraries and sequence TCR repertoires, to increase sequencing depth and limit assay-specific biases. Each donor's leukapheresis produced roughly between about 0.9 and 9.5 billion PBMCs. Points the paper makes about the study in general: Incomplete sequencing was indicated by rarefaction of sorted-subset datasets, despite the large sequencing depth. Compared with non-shared clonotypes, the clonotypes found in all four sorted-subset donors had higher generation probabilities. Sampling was limited to blood, and TCR repertoires in tissue likely differ from TCR repertoires in blood. Because the study included only a small number of donors, the genetic and exposure-history diversity represented was limited. Sharing across a handful of donors was observed for about 5% of naive CD4, less than 4% of naive CD8, 2% to 2.5% of memory CD4, and around 0.44% of memory CD8 clonotypes. Based on pairwise subsampling, the degree of clonotype sharing among donors was expected to be affected by sequencing depth. Estimated clonotype richness was generally larger for naive than for memory subsets.

The donors were healthy, HIV-negative adults who had no recently reported acute infections or vaccinations. All donors were Caucasian adults living in Nashville, Tennessee, USA. CD4+ T cells were enriched through magnetic negative selection, after which naive cells were positively selected on CD45RA and the remaining negative fraction served as the memory subset. After blood collection by leukapheresis, PBMCs were isolated using Ficoll-Histopaque density gradient centrifugation and then cryopreserved in the vapor phase of liquid nitrogen. Analytical flow cytometry was used to check the purity and quantity of each magnetically sorted T cell population. Genomic DNA was isolated from each sorted fraction and quantified by UV absorbance on a Nanodrop 2000c. Using the deep immunoSEQ assay, TCR CDR3 regions were amplified from genomic DNA by multiplex PCR. Extracted genomic DNA from each cell subset was spread evenly across all wells of several immunoSEQ 96-well plates, with each plate serving as a replicate. For sorted subsets, each replicate PCR was loaded with 200 ng genomic DNA, equivalent to approximately 27,000 T cell genomes. Purified libraries were measured with a Qubit 3.0 fluorometer, size-checked on a Bioanalyzer 2100, and measured again with the KAPA Library Quantification kit. Every immunoSEQ 96-well plate was sequenced on a separate single-read 150-cycle Illumina NextSeq 550 flow cell. The study's processing was this. The immunoSEQ output contained only junctional sequences without quality scores, so filtering could not match that applied to full-length reads. To assign V/J genes and CDR3, sequences were annotated using PyIR, a Python wrapper for IgBLAST v1.9, with IMGT germline references. Reads were removed for weak V/J assignments (E-value above 1e-6), missing CDR3, stop codons, out-of-frame junctions, or ambiguous translated residues. V3J clonotypes were defined by identical inferred V gene, J gene, and CDR3 amino acid sequence. To compute the percentage overlap between repertoires, the number of shared unique clonotypes was divided by the size of the smaller repertoire. Richness of each repertoire was evaluated using RTK rarefaction, the Chao1 estimator, and Recon v2.1 estimates of unobserved clonotypes. For all TCRbeta clonotypes obtained by the gDNA method from a few donors, generation probabilities were computed with OLGA. This is the immuneACCESS table as TCRdb keeps it, with only in-frame sequences that have V and J called. A part of the clones is gone; compared with another copy, unresolved V genes explain less than half, and the rest is unexplained. V, J and clone size derive from that table, while D and trimming were established from the DNA sequence. This sample is represented by over a million clones; more than 75% of them were singletons. The ten top clones hold roughly 0.55% of the sample.

V lost 5 bases and J lost 3 bases, and the count of bases not matched to a germline gene is 10. From cysteine to phenylalanine, the CDR3 is 17 amino acids long. This entry keeps only the CDR3 DNA: 51 bases, framed from base 1. As encoded in the germline V gene (reference sequence), CDR1 is LNHDA while CDR2 is SQIVND. This clone was found many times. Its cognate antigen has yet to be identified. One base away there is no much larger clone; base qualities are not given. The clonotype comes from a man between 18 and 29 years old in good health. Some clones in this sample may be carry-over from other donors' samples. The rearranged chain carries TRBV19 and TRBJ2-7; TRBD2 matches 13 bases in the middle. The sequencing input was memory CD4+ T cells from PBMCs. The cell subset or site label here, explained by the study, means: CD45RA-negative fraction. The CDR3 region has the sequence CASSPRTSGSLIYEQYF. The bases read TGTGCCAGTAGTCCTCGGACTAGCGGGAGCTTAATCTACGAGCAGTACTTC.